Below are 17 T cell receptor beta chains sequenced from a single sample in a study of CD8 T cells in Susac syndrome. Reverse transcription used roughly 0.5 to 1 ug RNA and random hexamers. TCRdb independently ran MiXCR on the immunoSEQ multiplex PCR reads; one entry per CDR3 protein. The sample shows over 80,000 distinct CDR3 sequences, around 93% of them seen only once. The sequenced sample consisted of CD8+ T cells from PBMCs. Receptor source: a human donor in good health.

This chain connects TRBV20-1 to TRBJ1-2, with D hard to call. From germline, CDR1 is DFQATT and CDR2 SNEGSKA (reference sequence). The CDR3 sequence is 14 residues long. V was trimmed by 0 bases and J by 3 bases, leaving 11 bases between them. CDR3 bases: TGCAGTGCTAGAGATTCGGCCGCGTACTATGGCTACACCTTC. Amino acids: CSARDSAAYYGYTF.

In DNA, the CDR3 is TGTGCCAGCAGCGCCTGGGACAGGGGGCTCGGCTATGGCTACACCTTC. Protein: CASSAWDRGLGYGYTF. The chain uses TRBV7-2 and TRBJ1-2, with TRBD1 identical over 12 bases. Trimming at V came to 5 bases and at J to 4 bases, leaving 8 bases not matched to a gene. The CDR3 contains 16 residues. The germline V gene encodes CDR1 SGHTA and CDR2 FQGNSA.

This chain links TRBV20-1 with TRBJ2-5; D unresolved. The CDR3 spans 14 residues. V was clipped by 1 base and J by 0 bases, with 9 bases between them. Germline CDR1 DFQATT, CDR2 SNEGSKA (reference sequence). The CDR3 here is CSARGHRDQETQYF. The CDR3 DNA sequence: TGCAGTGCTAGAGGGCACCGGGACCAAGAGACCCAGTACTTC.

V gene TRBV29-1 combines with J gene TRBJ2-7; TRBD1 is a possible D gene (5 bases). The CDR3 loop spans 14 amino acids. Per the germline V gene, CDR1 is SQVTM and CDR2 is ANQGSEA. The ends were cut back, 1 base at V and 2 bases at J, with 12 bases in the middle. The DNA of the CDR3 is TGCAGCGTTGAAGGCAGGGCGAAGACCTACGAGCAGTACTTC. Protein: CSVEGRAKTYEQYF.

The CDR3 coding sequence is TGTGCCAGCAGCCTTATACCATCGGTTAGCAATCAGCCCCAGCATTTT. This sequence encodes CASSLIPSVSNQPQHF. The chain uses TRBV6-6 and TRBJ1-5; D not certain. CDR1 is MNHNY, CDR2 SVGAGI, per germline (reference sequence). V dropped 6 bases and J dropped 0 bases, with 15 bases sitting between them. The CDR3 loop spans 16 amino acids.

On this clonotype: The limits of the CDR3 on the DNA are not certain, so only TCRdb's listed CDR3 is given. V gene TRBV21-1 combines with J gene TRBJ2-7; the DNA was not compared with TRBD1, the D call given in the table. TRBV21-1 is classified as a pseudogene. The CDR3 has 17 residues if both end residues are counted. CDR3 in amino acids: CASSKGVGQGASYEQYF.

This clonotype was seen just once. CDR3 sequence: CASSYSSGGAWEQYF. The CDR3 DNA reads TGTGCCAGCAGCTATTCGAGCGGGGGGGCTTGGGAGCAGTACTTC. V usage is TRBV9 and J usage is TRBJ2-7; the match to TRBD2 covers 10 bases. Germline values: CDR1 SGDLS, CDR2 YYNGEE. The ends lost 4 bases at V and 7 bases at J; junction bases unmatched: 11. The CDR3 consists of 15 residues.

This clonotype appeared a single time. This chain links TRBV5-1 with TRBJ2-1; no firm D call. The CDR3 runs 15 residues. Germline assignment: CDR1 SGHRS and CDR2 YFSETQ. Deletions cut 1 base from V and 5 bases from J, with 13 bases between. The CDR3: CASSLFDLWDNEQFF. As DNA, the CDR3 is TGCGCCAGCAGCTTGTTCGACTTGTGGGACAATGAGCAGTTCTTC.

This rearrangement joins TRBV9 to TRBJ1-2; D not certain. The CDR3 runs 15 residues. The V gene's germline CDR1 is SGDLS and CDR2 YYNGEE. With 3 bases removed from V and 4 bases from J, the gap between germline ends came to 16 bases. For the CDR3, the DNA is TGTGCCAGCAGCGCCGCAGATGCGGGAGGCTATGGCTACACCTTC. It encodes CASSAADAGGYGYTF.

The V and J genes are TRBV9 and TRBJ2-7; 8 bases line up with TRBD2. Losses at the gene ends were 10 bases for V and 3 bases for J; bases not matched to a gene: 12. CDR3 length equals 14 residues. Looked up from germline, CDR1 is SGDLS and CDR2 is YYNGEE. The CDR3 DNA follows: TGTGCCTCGGCACCGGGGGGGGACATCTACGAGCAGTACTTC. Residues: CASAPGGDIYEQYF.

The chain combines TRBV5-6 with TRBJ1-1, with D perhaps matching TRBD1 (5 bases). This CDR3 spans 14 amino acids. Per germline, CDR1 SGHDT and CDR2 YYEEEE. Trimming cost V 2 bases and J 4 bases, with 12 bases left between them. The CDR3 DNA follows: TGTGCCAGCAGCTTTGGTAGCGGGGGCACTGAAGCTTTCTTT. It is translated as CASSFGSGGTEAFF.

The chain couples TRBV2 to TRBJ2-7; 10 bases map to TRBD2. V shed 7 bases, J shed 6 bases, and the junction held 9 bases outside the gene matches. Germline CDR1 SNHLY, CDR2 FYNNEI. The CDR3 is made up of 14 amino acids. The CDR3 nucleotides read TGTGCCAGCACCCTAGCGGGGGTTTCTCGCGAGCAGTACTTC. Translating it yields CASTLAGVSREQYF.

The rearrangement links TRBV5-1 to TRBJ2-2; 7 nucleotides align to TRBD2. The CDR3 has 16 residues. J lost 5 bases, V lost 3 bases, and 10 bases had no gene match. The germline V gene has CDR1 SGHRS and CDR2 YFSETQ. CDR3 in DNA: TGCGCCAGCAGCTCCAGAAGAAGCGGGGCTACCGGGGAGCTGTTTTTT. Translated, it gives CASSSRRSGATGELFF.

This clonotype was recorded once. This chain uses TRBV30 with TRBJ2-1, with a tentative D call TRBD2 (6 bases). Germline assignment: CDR1 GTSNPN and CDR2 SVGIG (reference sequence). The CDR3 totals 17 residues. V shed 0 bases and J shed 6 bases, with 21 bases lying between them. The CDR3 sequence is CAWSVAYGLKITNEQFF. The CDR3, as DNA: TGTGCCTGGAGTGTAGCTTATGGACTAAAAATTACCAATGAGCAGTTCTTC.

The chain employs TRBV29-1 and TRBJ1-2; 7 bases line up with TRBD1. Germline CDR1 SQVTM, CDR2 ANQGSEA. The trim removed 5 bases at V and 2 bases at J, leaving 5 bases unmatched. The CDR3 is 13 amino acids. The CDR3 spells CSVQGEVNYGYTF. In DNA, the CDR3 is TGCAGCGTTCAGGGGGAAGTAAACTATGGCTACACCTTC.

CDR3 bases: TGCGCCAGCAGCCACCTCCTCCAACAGGGCTACGAGCAGTACTTC. This encodes CASSHLLQQGYEQYF. The chain uses TRBV4-1 and TRBJ2-7; weak D call: TRBD1 (6 bases). Trimming took 3 bases from V and 3 from J, leaving 15 bases between them. Germline CDR1 and CDR2: MGHRA and YSYEKL. CDR3 length: 15 residues.

This chain joins TRBV20-1 and TRBJ2-2; weak D call: TRBD2 (5 bases). Trimming removed 6 bases from V and 0 bases from J, with 11 bases in between. Germline assignment: CDR1 DFQATT and CDR2 SNEGSKA (reference sequence). The CDR3 is 14 residues long. The CDR3, as DNA: TGCAGTGCCGAGGGAGAGTCGAACACCGGGGAGCTGTTTTTT. This sequence encodes CSAEGESNTGELFF.